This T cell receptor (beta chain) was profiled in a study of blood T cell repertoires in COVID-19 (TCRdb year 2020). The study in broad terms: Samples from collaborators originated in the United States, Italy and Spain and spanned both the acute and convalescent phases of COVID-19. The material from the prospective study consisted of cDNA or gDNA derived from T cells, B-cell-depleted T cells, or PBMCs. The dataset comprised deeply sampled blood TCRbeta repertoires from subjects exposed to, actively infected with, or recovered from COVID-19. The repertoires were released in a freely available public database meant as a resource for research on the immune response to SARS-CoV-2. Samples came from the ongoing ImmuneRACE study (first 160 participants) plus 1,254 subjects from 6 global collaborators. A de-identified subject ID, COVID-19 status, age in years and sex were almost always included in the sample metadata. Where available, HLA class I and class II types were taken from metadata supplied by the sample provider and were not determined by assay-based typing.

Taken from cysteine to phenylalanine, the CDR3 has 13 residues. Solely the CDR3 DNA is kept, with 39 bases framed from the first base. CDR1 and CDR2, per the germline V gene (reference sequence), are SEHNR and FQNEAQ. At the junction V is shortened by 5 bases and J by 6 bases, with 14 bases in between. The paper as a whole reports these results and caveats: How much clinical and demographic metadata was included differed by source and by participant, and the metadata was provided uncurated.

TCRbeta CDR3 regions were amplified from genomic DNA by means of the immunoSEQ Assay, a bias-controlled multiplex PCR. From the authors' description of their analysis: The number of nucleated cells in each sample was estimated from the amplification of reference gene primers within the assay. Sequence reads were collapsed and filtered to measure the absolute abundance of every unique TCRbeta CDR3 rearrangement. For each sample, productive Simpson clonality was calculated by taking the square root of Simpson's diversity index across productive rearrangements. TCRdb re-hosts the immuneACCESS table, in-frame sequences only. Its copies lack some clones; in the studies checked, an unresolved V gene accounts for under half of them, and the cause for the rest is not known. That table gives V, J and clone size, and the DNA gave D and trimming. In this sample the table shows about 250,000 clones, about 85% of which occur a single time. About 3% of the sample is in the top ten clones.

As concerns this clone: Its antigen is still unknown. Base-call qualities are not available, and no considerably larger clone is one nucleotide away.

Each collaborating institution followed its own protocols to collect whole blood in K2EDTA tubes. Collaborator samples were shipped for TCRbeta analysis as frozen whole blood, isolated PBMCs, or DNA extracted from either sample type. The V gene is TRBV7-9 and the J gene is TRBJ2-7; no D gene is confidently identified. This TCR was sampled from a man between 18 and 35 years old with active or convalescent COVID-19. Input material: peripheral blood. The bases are TGTGCCAGCAGCCCCCGTGTGGGCTCCGAGCAGTACTTC. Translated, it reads CASSPRVGSEQYF. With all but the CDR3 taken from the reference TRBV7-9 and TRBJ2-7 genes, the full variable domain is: DTGVSQNPRHKITKRGQNVTFRCDPISEHNRLYWYRQTLGQGPEFLTYFQNEAQLEKSRLLSDRFSAERPKGSFSTLEIQRTEQGDSAMYLCASSPRVGSEQYFGPGTRLTVT.